There are a few counts of the clone carrying this T cell receptor beta chain. All of the isolated RNA was reverse transcribed, so expressed TCRB transcripts were sequenced. It was found that naive, central memory and regulatory T cell samples averaged approximately 3.5 million reads. The assay was immunoSEQ multiplex PCR, and TCRdb's table has in-frame clones only and misses some. Of about 620,000 clones listed, 15% to 17% are singletons. Germline V gene lookup returns CDR1 SGHTA and CDR2 FQGNSA. Trimming took 5 bases from V and 1 from J; bases not matched to a gene: 8. CDR3 size: 17 residues. Using CD45RO/CCR7/CD25/CD127/CD95/CD27, CD4+ naive, central memory, regulatory and stem cell-like memory cells were sorted. This record comes from a study of beta chain features in type 1 diabetes.

This chain uses TRBV7-2 with TRBJ2-4; 10 bases are shared with TRBD1. This receptor was obtained from a man younger than 35 in good health. The material sequenced was naive CD4+ T cells from blood. CDR3 loop: CASSQAGTGAAKNIQYF. CDR3 sequence (DNA): TGTGCCAGCAGCCAAGCCGGGACAGGGGCGGCCAAAAACATTCAGTACTTC.